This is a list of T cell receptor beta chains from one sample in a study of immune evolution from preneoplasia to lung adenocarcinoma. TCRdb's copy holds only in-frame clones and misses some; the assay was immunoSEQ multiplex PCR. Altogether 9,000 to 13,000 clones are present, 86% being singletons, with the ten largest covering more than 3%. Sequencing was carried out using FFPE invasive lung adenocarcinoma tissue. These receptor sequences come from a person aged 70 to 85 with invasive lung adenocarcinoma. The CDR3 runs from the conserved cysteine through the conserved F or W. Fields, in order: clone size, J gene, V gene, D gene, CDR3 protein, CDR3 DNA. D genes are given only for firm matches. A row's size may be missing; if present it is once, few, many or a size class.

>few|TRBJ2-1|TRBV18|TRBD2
CASSPRLAGLSYNEQFF
TGTGCCAGCTCACCAAGACTAGCGGGCCTCTCCTACAATGAGCAGTTCTTC
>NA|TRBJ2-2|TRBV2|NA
CASSVSGVEELFF
TGTGCCAGCAGTGTTTCTGGGGTGGAGGAGCTGTTTTTT
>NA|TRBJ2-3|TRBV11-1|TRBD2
CASSLVWTSGGRTDTQYF
TGTGCCAGCAGCTTAGTCTGGACTAGCGGGGGCCGCACAGATACGCAGTATTTT
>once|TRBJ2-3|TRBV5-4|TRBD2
CASSEKLAGDRSTQYF
TGTGCCAGTTCCGAGAAGTTAGCGGGGGACCGAAGTACGCAGTATTTT
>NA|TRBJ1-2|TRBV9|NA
CASSVGAGVGYTF
TGTGCCAGCAGCGTCGGGGCAGGGGTTGGCTACACCTTC
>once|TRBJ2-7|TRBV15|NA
CATSRDTQGSYEQYF
TGTGCCACCAGCAGGGACACGCAGGGATCCTACGAGCAGTACTTC
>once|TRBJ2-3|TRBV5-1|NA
CASSLGGSTDTQYF
TGCGCCAGCAGCTTGGGCGGAAGCACAGATACGCAGTATTTT
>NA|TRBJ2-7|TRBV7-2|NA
CASSLGAFSYEQYF
TGTGCCAGCAGCTTAGGGGCATTCTCCTACGAGCAGTACTTC
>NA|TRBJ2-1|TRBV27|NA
CASSLETRPLYNEQFF
TGTGCCAGCAGTTTAGAAACTCGCCCCCTCTACAATGAGCAGTTCTTC
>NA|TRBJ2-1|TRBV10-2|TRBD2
CASSLGGGAYEQFF
TGCGCCAGCAGTTTGGGCGGGGGGGCTTATGAGCAGTTCTTC
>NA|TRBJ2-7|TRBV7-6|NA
CASSLGYGAGNEQYF
TGTGCCAGCAGCTTAGGTTACGGTGCGGGGAACGAGCAGTACTTC
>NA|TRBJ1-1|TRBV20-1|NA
CSPGGLTEAFF
TGCAGCCCTGGCGGGCTCACTGAAGCTTTCTTT
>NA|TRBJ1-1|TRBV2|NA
CASRTPPPVVEAFF
TGTGCCAGCAGGACCCCTCCCCCGGTTGTTGAAGCTTTCTTT
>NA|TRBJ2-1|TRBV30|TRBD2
CAWSLATSGRINEQFF
TGTGCCTGGAGTCTTGCGACTAGCGGGAGGATCAATGAGCAGTTCTTC
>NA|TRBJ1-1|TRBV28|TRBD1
CASSLFLSQGMNTEAFF
TGTGCCAGCAGTTTGTTCCTCTCACAGGGGATGAACACTGAAGCTTTCTTT
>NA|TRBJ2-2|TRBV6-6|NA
CASSPRGGSNTGELFF
TGTGCCAGCAGCCCCCGGGGCGGCTCGAACACCGGGGAGCTGTTTTTT
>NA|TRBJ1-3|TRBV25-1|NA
CASSHPGSGNTIYF
TGTGCCAGCAGTCATCCAGGCTCTGGAAACACCATATATTTT
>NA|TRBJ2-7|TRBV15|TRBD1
CATSRRGQGSGEQYF
TGTGCCACCAGCAGACGTGGACAGGGGTCGGGCGAGCAGTACTTC
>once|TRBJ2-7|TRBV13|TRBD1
CASSESNRGRVGEQYF
TGTGCCAGCAGCGAATCAAACAGGGGGCGCGTTGGGGAGCAGTACTTC
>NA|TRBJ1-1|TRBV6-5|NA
CASRPRTPMNTEAFF
TGTGCCAGCAGGCCTAGGACACCCATGAACACTGAAGCTTTCTTT
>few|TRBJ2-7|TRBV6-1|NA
CASSVQTYEQYF
TGTGCCAGCAGTGTACAGACCTACGAGCAGTACTTC
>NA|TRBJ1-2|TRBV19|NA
CASSVTGLWEANYGYTF
TGTGCCAGTAGTGTAACAGGGTTGTGGGAGGCCAACTATGGCTACACCTTC
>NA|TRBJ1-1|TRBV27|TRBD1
CASSPTTGGGGEAFF
TGTGCCAGCAGTCCAACGACAGGGGGTGGCGGTGAAGCTTTCTTT
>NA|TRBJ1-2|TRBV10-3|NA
CAISDPGKNYGYTF
TGTGCCATCAGTGATCCGGGGAAGAACTATGGCTACACCTTC
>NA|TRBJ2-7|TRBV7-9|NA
CATNPVSKSYEQYF
TGTGCCACGAACCCAGTATCGAAATCCTACGAGCAGTACTTC
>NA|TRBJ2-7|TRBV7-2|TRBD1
CASSWGGQGLYEQYF
TGTGCCAGCAGCTGGGGGGGACAGGGGCTCTACGAGCAGTACTTC
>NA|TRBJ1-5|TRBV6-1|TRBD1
CASRGQGGLSQPQHF
TGTGCCAGCAGAGGACAGGGTGGGTTGAGTCAGCCCCAGCATTTT
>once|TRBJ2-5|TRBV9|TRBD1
CASSARQGKETQYF
TGTGCCAGCAGCGCAAGACAGGGGAAGGAGACCCAGTACTTC
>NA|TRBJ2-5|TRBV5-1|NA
CASNLDAGGPQETQYF
TGCGCCAGCAACTTGGATGCGGGCGGCCCCCAAGAGACCCAGTACTTC
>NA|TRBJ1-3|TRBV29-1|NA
CSVEGFPGNTIYF
TGCAGCGTTGAGGGGTTTCCTGGAAACACCATATATTTT
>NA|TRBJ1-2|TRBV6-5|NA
CASSYGDASYGYTF
TGTGCCAGCAGTTACGGGGACGCCTCCTATGGCTACACCTTC
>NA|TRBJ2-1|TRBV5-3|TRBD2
CARSTTGREGRDYEQFF
TGTGCCAGAAGCACCACGGGGCGGGAGGGCCGGGATTATGAGCAGTTCTTC
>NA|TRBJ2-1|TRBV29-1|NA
CSFQTEYNEQFF
TGCAGCTTTCAGACAGAATACAATGAGCAGTTCTTC
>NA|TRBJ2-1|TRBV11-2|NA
CASYDRGTHYNEQFF
TGTGCCAGCTACGACCGAGGGACGCATTACAATGAGCAGTTCTTC
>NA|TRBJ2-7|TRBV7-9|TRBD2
CASSLSSSGVYEQYF
TGTGCCAGCAGCTTATCCTCTAGCGGGGTATACGAGCAGTACTTC
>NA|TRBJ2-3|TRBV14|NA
CASRKTSTDTQYF
TGTGCCAGCAGGAAAACTAGCACAGATACGCAGTATTTT
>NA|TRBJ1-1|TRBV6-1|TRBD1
CASSEWGTVGTEAFF
TGTGCCAGCAGTGAATGGGGGACAGTCGGCACTGAAGCTTTCTTT
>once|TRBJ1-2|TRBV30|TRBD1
CAWSPNRQGPRGYTF
TGTGCCTGGAGCCCAAACCGACAGGGTCCGAGGGGCTACACCTTC
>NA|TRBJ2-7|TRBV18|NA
CASSPETYEQYF
TGTGCCAGCTCACCAGAAACCTACGAGCAGTACTTC
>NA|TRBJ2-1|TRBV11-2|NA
CASSPLTGTVHNEQFF
TGTGCCAGCAGCCCCCTCACCGGGACTGTACACAATGAGCAGTTCTTC
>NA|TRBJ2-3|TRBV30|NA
CAWSESTDTQYF
TGTGCCTGGAGTGAGAGCACAGATACGCAGTATTTT